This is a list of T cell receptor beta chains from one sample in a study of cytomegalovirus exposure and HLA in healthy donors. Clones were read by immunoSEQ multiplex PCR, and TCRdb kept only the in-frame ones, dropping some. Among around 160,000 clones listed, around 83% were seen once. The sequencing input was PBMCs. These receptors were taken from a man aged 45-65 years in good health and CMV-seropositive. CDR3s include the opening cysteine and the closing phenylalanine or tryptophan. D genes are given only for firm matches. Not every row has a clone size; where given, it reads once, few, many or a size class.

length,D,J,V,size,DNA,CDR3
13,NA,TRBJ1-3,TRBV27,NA,TGTGCCAGCAGTTTAGTATTGGGAAACACCATATATTTT,CASSLVLGNTIYF
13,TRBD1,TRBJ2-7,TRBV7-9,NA,TGTGCCAGCAGCTGGGACAGCCCCTACGAGCAGTACTTC,CASSWDSPYEQYF
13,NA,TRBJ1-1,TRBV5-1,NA,TGCGCCAGCAGCCACCAGGGCCCCGGGGAAGCTTTCTTT,CASSHQGPGEAFF
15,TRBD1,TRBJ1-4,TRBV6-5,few,TGTGCCAGCCAAAGGGCAGGGGGCGCGAGTGAAAAACTGTTTTTT,CASQRAGGASEKLFF
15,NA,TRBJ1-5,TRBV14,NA,TGTGCCAGCAGCCACGTAGACAGGAGAGATCAGCCCCAGCATTTT,CASSHVDRRDQPQHF
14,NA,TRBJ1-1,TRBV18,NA,TGTGCCAGCTCACCAGGGGCGCAGAACACTGAAGCTTTCTTT,CASSPGAQNTEAFF
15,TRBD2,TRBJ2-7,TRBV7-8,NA,TGTGCCAGCAGCTTAGTTTTGGGGGGGGGCTACGAGCAGTACTTC,CASSLVLGGGYEQYF
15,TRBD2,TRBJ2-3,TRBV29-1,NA,TGCAGCGTTGAAGTAGCGGGAGGGCCTCGGGATACGCAGTATTTT,CSVEVAGGPRDTQYF
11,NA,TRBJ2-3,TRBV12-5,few,TGTGCTAGTGGGGGCTTAGATACGCAGTATTTT,CASGGLDTQYF
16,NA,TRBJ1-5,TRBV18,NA,TGTGCCAGCTCACCAGGGGCAGGGGTTAGCAATCAGCCCCAGCATTTT,CASSPGAGVSNQPQHF
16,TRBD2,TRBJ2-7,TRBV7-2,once,TGTGCCAGCAGCTTAGCGCCTTCACTAGCGCAAAACGAGCAGTACTTC,CASSLAPSLAQNEQYF
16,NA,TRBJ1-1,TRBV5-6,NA,TGTGCCAGCAGCTTGGGACAGCCAGTTACGAACACTGAAGCTTTCTTT,CASSLGQPVTNTEAFF
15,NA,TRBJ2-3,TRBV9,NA,TGTGCCAGCAGCCTTTCAGCGGTATTCCCAGATACGCAGTATTTT,CASSLSAVFPDTQYF
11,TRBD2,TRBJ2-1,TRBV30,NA,TGTGCCTGGTCTAGCGGGGATGAGCAGTTCTTC,CAWSSGDEQFF
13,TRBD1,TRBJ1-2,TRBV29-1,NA,TGCAGCGTTGAACTTAGACAGGGGTATGGCTACACCTTC,CSVELRQGYGYTF
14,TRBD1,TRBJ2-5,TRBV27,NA,TGTGCCAGCAGTTCCGGGACAGCCCAAGAGACCCAGTACTTC,CASSSGTAQETQYF
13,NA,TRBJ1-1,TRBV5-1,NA,TGCGCCAGCAGCGTAACAGGGTACACTGAAGCTTTCTTT,CASSVTGYTEAFF
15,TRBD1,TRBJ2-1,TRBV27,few,TGTGCCAGCAGTTTGACAGGGGGCATATCCAATGAGCAGTTCTTC,CASSLTGGISNEQFF
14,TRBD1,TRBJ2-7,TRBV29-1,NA,TGCAGCGTAGGTTACAGGGGGTTGTCGAACGAGCAGTACTTC,CSVGYRGLSNEQYF
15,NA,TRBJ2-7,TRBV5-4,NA,TGTGCCAGCAGCCCCGGAGGCCTAGCGAGGTACGAGCAGTACTTC,CASSPGGLARYEQYF
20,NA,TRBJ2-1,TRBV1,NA,TGCACCAGCAGCCACATGATGGCTAGCGGGAGGCAGAGAACTTACAATGAGCAGTTCTTC,CTSSHMMASGRQRTYNEQFF
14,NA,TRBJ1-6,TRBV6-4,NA,TGTGCCAGCATGAGTACAGGTGTGGGTTCACCCCTCCACTTT,CASMSTGVGSPLHF
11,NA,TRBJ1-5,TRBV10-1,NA,TGCGCCAGCATATCAGATCAGCCCCAGCATTTT,CASISDQPQHF
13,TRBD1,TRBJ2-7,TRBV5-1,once,TGCGCCAGCAGCTCACAGGGGACCCACGAGCAGTACTTC,CASSSQGTHEQYF
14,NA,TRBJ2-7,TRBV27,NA,TGTGCCAGCAGTTTAAAGGGACTGACCTACGAGCAGTACTTC,CASSLKGLTYEQYF
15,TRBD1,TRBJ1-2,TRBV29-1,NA,TGCAGCGTAGAGGACAGGGGGCGGTTCGGTTATGGCTACACCTTC,CSVEDRGRFGYGYTF
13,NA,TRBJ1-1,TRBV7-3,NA,TGTGCCAGCAGCTTGGGGAGCCCCACTGAAGCTTTCTTT,CASSLGSPTEAFF
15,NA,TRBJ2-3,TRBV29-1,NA,TGCAGCGTTGGTCGAGACTCAAGCGGGTGGGATACGCAGTATTTT,CSVGRDSSGWDTQYF
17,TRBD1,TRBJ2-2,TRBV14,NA,TGTGCCAGCAGCCCAGGTTGGACAGGGGTGAACACCGGGGAGCTGTTTTTT,CASSPGWTGVNTGELFF
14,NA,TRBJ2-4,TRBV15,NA,TGTGCCACCAGCAGAGTGGGGGGCAAAAACATTCAGTACTTC,CATSRVGGKNIQYF
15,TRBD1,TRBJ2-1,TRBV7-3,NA,TGTGCCAGCAGCTTGGACAGGGGCCTCTACAATGAGCAGTTCTTC,CASSLDRGLYNEQFF
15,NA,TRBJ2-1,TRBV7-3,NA,TGTGCCAGCAGCTTTACCAGAAGTACCTACAATGAGCAGTTCTTC,CASSFTRSTYNEQFF
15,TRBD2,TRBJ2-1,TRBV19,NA,TGTGCCAGTAGTATTCCTAGCGGGAGGGCCAGTGAGCAGTTCTTC,CASSIPSGRASEQFF
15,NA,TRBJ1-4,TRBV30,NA,TGTGCCTGGAGTCCGCCGGTGGGGGCTAGTGAAAAACTGTTTTTT,CAWSPPVGASEKLFF
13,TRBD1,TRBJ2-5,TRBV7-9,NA,TGTGCCAGCAGCTTAGGACAGGGTCAGACCCAGTACTTC,CASSLGQGQTQYF
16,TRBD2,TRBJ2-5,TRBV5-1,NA,TGCGCCAGCAGCTTGGCGGTAGCGGGGGTCCAAGAGACCCAGTACTTC,CASSLAVAGVQETQYF
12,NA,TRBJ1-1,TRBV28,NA,TGTGCCAGCAGTTCCCCGTTGGCCGAAGCTTTCTTT,CASSSPLAEAFF
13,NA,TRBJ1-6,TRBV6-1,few,TGTGCCACGCACAGGACGGAGAATTCACCCCTCCACTTT,CATHRTENSPLHF
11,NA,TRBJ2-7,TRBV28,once,TGTGCCAGCCAGGGTTTGAACGAGCAGTACTTC,CASQGLNEQYF
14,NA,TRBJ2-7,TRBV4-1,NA,TGCGCCAGCAGCCAAGATATATCGGTGTACGAGCAGTACTTC,CASSQDISVYEQYF
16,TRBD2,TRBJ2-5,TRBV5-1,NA,TGCGCCAGCAGTTACTCGGGGGGAGGTTGGCAAGAGACCCAGTACTTC,CASSYSGGGWQETQYF
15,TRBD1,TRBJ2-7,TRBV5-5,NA,TGTGCCAGCATCCAACTACAGGGGCTGAGAAACGAGCAGTACTTC,CASIQLQGLRNEQYF
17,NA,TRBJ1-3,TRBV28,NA,TGTGCCAGCGGGCAGGGGATTGGGATCGGCTCTGGAAACACCATATATTTT,CASGQGIGIGSGNTIYF
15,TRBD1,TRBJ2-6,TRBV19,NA,TGTGCCAGTAGTACAACAGGGGCTGGGGCCAACGTCCTGACTTTC,CASSTTGAGANVLTF
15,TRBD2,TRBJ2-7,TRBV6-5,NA,TGTGCCAGCAGGGACTGGACTAGCGGACTCTACGAGCAGTACTTC,CASRDWTSGLYEQYF